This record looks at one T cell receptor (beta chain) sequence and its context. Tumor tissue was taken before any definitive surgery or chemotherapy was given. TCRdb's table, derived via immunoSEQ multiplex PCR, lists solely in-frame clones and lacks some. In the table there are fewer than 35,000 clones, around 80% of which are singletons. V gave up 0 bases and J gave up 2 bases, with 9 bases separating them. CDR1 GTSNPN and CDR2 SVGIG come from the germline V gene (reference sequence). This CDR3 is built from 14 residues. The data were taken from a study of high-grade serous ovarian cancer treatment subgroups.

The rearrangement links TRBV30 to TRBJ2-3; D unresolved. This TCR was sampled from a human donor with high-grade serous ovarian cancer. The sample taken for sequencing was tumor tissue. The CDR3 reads CAWSVAPATDTQYF. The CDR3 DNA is TGTGCCTGGAGTGTGGCCCCGGCCACAGATACGCAGTATTTT.